The 20 T cell receptor beta chains listed next were all sequenced from one sample in a study of shared T cell receptors in the human thymus. Produced via immunoSEQ multiplex PCR; TCRdb's table is partial and in-frame only. The sample carries 700,000 or so clones, 70% to 90% recorded once. The sample was also linked to a second study, of human thymus T cells.

The specimen was thymocytes. Receptor source: a girl under three years old with a congenital heart defect.

The chain employs TRBV19 and TRBJ2-5; D is possibly TRBD2 (7 bases). CDR3 length: 13 residues. V lost 6 bases and J 2 bases, leaving 10 bases between the germline ends. Germline CDR1 is LNHDA and CDR2 is SQIVND (reference sequence). The CDR3 region is CASSGGHQETQYF. CDR3 bases: TGTGCCAGTAGCGGGGGGCATCAAGAGACCCAGTACTTC.

The rearrangement links TRBV7-8 to TRBJ2-7; D unclear. The CDR3 contains 15 residues. Germline CDR1 and CDR2: SGHVS and FQNEAQ. V was clipped by 2 bases and J by 0 bases, with 11 bases between them. The CDR3 spells CASSLTRGASYEQYF. CDR3 nucleotides: TGTGCCAGCAGCTTAACGCGCGGAGCCTCCTACGAGCAGTACTTC.

This sequence joins TRBV7-6 and TRBJ2-6; D perhaps matches TRBD1 (7 bases). Germline V CDR1 and CDR2: SGHVS, FNYEAQ. The CDR3 length is 18 residues. V dropped 0 bases and J dropped 2 bases, with 14 bases sitting between them. The CDR3 protein is CASSLATGRFTGANVLTF. DNA for the CDR3: TGTGCCAGCAGCTTAGCGACAGGGAGGTTTACTGGGGCCAACGTCCTGACTTTC. Variable domain in full (rest from reference TRBV7-6 and TRBJ2-6): GAGVSQSPRYKVTKRGQDVALRCDPISGHVSLYWYRQALGQGPEFLTYFNYEAQQDKSGLPNDRFSAERPEGSISTLTIQRTEQRDSAMYRCASSLATGRFTGANVLTFGAGSRLTVL.

This clone was seen a single time. The chain recombines TRBV5-5 with TRBJ1-3; the D gene is possibly TRBD1 (5 bases). The CDR3 loop spans 15 amino acids. Trimming shortened V by 3 bases and J by 7 bases, and 17 bases separated the two germline ends. Germline CDR1 and CDR2: SGHKS and YYEKEE (reference sequence). CDR3 nucleotides: TGTGCCAGCAGCTCCCGACGGGGGTCCCGGAACACCATATATTTT. It encodes CASSSRRGSRNTIYF.

This rearrangement joins TRBV6-5 to TRBJ1-1; D is unresolved. This CDR3 has 15 amino acids. CDR1 and CDR2 (germline): MNHEY, SVGAGI. Deletions cut 0 bases from V and 0 bases from J, with 8 bases between. The CDR3 region has the DNA TGTGCCAGCAGTTACTCGAGACGGGTGAACACTGAAGCTTTCTTT. Translating it yields CASSYSRRVNTEAFF.

The V gene is TRBV6-1, the J gene TRBJ2-5, with 7 bases that match TRBD2. This CDR3 is 15 amino acids long. The junction had 8 bases not matched to a gene; V was cut back by 6 bases and J by 1 base. CDR1 is MNHNS and CDR2 is SASEGT in the germline V gene. The CDR3 nucleotides read TGTGCCAGCAGACACAAACTAGCGTTCCAAGAGACCCAGTACTTC. Amino acids: CASRHKLAFQETQYF.

As concerns this clone: The same CDR3 can be traced to other DNA sequences in this sample. CDR3 sequence: CASSLLRGPNTGELFF. CDR3 nucleotides: TGTGCCAGCAGCTTATTAAGGGGGCCGAACACCGGGGAGCTGTTTTTT. V usage is TRBV11-3 and J usage is TRBJ2-2; 7 bases map to TRBD1. Germline V lookup: CDR1 SGHNT, CDR2 YENEEA. Unmatched junction bases numbered 3, after V lost 2 bases and J lost 0 bases. The length of the CDR3 is 16 residues. Together with reference TRBV11-3 and TRBJ2-2, the CDR3 gives the full variable domain: EAGVVQSPRYKIIEKKQPVAFWCNPISGHNTLYWYLQNLGQGPELLIRYENEEAVDDSQLPKDRFSAERLKGVDSTLKIQPAELGDSAVYLCASSLLRGPNTGELFFGEGSRLTVL.

The rearrangement links TRBV5-1 to TRBJ2-1, with TRBD2 matching over 15 bases. The V and J ends lost 4 bases and 3 bases, in that order; junction bases with no gene match: 2. Germline assignment: CDR1 SGHRS and CDR2 YFSETQ. CDR3 length: 16 amino acids. CDR3 loop: CASSRTSGGDYNEQFF. CDR3 coding DNA: TGCGCCAGCAGCAGGACTAGCGGGGGGGACTACAATGAGCAGTTCTTC. The full variable domain, in which reference TRBV5-1 and TRBJ2-1 provide the parts outside the CDR3, is KAGVTQTPRYLIKTRGQQVTLSCSPISGHRSVSWYQQTPGQGLQFLFEYFSETQRNKGNFPGRFSGRQFSNSRSEMNVSTLELGDSALYLCASSRTSGGDYNEQFFGPGTRLTVL.

This chain uses TRBV21-1 with TRBJ1-1; TRBD1 is taken as the D call from the table, unchecked against the DNA. TRBV21-1 is a recognized pseudogene. CDR3 size: 17 residues. CDR3 DNA sequence: TGTGCCAGCAGCAAAGGAGATTTGACAGAGCCCAACACTGAAGCTTTCTTT. This sequence encodes CASSKGDLTEPNTEAFF.

In nucleotides, the CDR3 is TGTGCCAGCAGCTTACACCTTCCCGATGGACATTACCCCGTCTCTGGGGCCAACGTCCTGACTTTC. It encodes CASSLHLPDGHYPVSGANVLTF. The chain recombines TRBV7-3 with TRBJ2-6; perhaps TRBD1 as D (5 bases). Germline V lookup: CDR1 SGHTA, CDR2 FQGTGA. The CDR3 covers 22 residues. The V and J ends lost 2 bases and 0 bases respectively, with 26 bases between them.

The J gene is TRBJ2-6, the V gene TRBV18; 7 positions agree with TRBD1. The CDR3 runs 21 residues. J was trimmed by 0 bases and V by 5 bases; bases with no gene match: 19. The germline gives CDR1 KGHSH, CDR2 LQKENI. The chain's CDR3 is CASSIWCGRGCRVSGANVLTF. The CDR3 nucleotides are TGTGCCAGCTCAATTTGGTGCGGCAGGGGGTGTCGGGTCTCTGGGGCCAACGTCCTGACTTTC.

The V call is TRBV14, the J call TRBJ2-4, with 9 bases that match TRBD1. CDR3 length equals 17 residues. V trimming: 4 bases; J trimming: 1 base; junction bases outside the gene matches: 8. The germline V gene encodes CDR1 SGHDN and CDR2 FVKESK. CDR3 sequence (DNA): TGTGCCAGCAGCCGAACAGGGGGCGGATGGGCCAAAAACATTCAGTACTTC. As protein: CASSRTGGGWAKNIQYF.

As DNA, the CDR3 is TGTGCCATCAGTGAGTCGATCCCCTCGGACAGTAACTATGGCTACACCTTC. As protein: CAISESIPSDSNYGYTF. This chain links TRBV10-3 with TRBJ1-2; weak D call: TRBD1 (6 bases). The CDR3 has 17 residues. V lost 0 bases and J 1 base, leaving 15 bases between the germline ends. Looked up from germline, CDR1 is ENHRY and CDR2 is SYGVKD.

The chain links TRBV10-1 to TRBJ2-3, with 8 positions matching TRBD1. CDR3 size: 16 residues. CDR1 WNHNN and CDR2 SYGVQD come from the germline V gene (reference sequence). V shed 4 bases, J shed 4 bases, and the junction held 10 bases outside the gene matches. For the CDR3, the DNA is TGCGCCAGCAGTGGACCGGACAGGGAGTGGGCAGATACGCAGTATTTT. As protein: CASSGPDREWADTQYF.

The CDR3 loop reads CASSKPLKGGQGLNQPQHF. The CDR3, as DNA: TGTGCCAGCAGCAAACCCCTAAAGGGGGGACAGGGCCTCAATCAGCCCCAGCATTTT. The chain employs TRBV21-1 and TRBJ1-5; the table assigns TRBD1, which was not confirmed against the DNA. TRBV21-1 is labeled a pseudogene. The CDR3 length is 19 residues.

The chain recombines TRBV5-1 with TRBJ1-6; the D gene is possibly TRBD1 (5 bases). The CDR3 is 15 amino acids. CDR1 is SGHRS, CDR2 YFSETQ, per germline. Trimming left V 6 bases short and J 6 bases short, with 16 bases between. The CDR3 reads CASTMGGGINSPLHF. The CDR3 DNA is TGCGCCAGCACCATGGGGGGGGGTATTAATTCACCCCTCCACTTT.

The CDR3 here is CATQEGGVSTDTQYF. CDR3 in DNA: TGTGCCACCCAAGAGGGCGGGGTTAGCACAGATACGCAGTATTTT. This sequence joins TRBV6-1 and TRBJ2-3; D perhaps matches TRBD2 (6 bases). Germline lookup yields CDR1 MNHNS and CDR2 SASEGT. The CDR3 loop spans 15 amino acids. V gave up 10 bases and J gave up 0 bases, with 17 bases separating them.

The chain recombines TRBV19 with TRBJ2-7; the D gene is possibly TRBD1 (6 bases). There are 14 residues in the CDR3. Trimming left V 5 bases short and J 2 bases short, with 13 bases between. Per the germline V gene, CDR1 is LNHDA and CDR2 is SQIVND (reference sequence). DNA of the CDR3: TGTGCCAGTAGTCCGGACAGAAAACCCTACGAGCAGTACTTC. Its protein is CASSPDRKPYEQYF.

Points on this clone: An end of the junction differs from the germline gene, which may be a read error. This chain uses TRBV6-5 with TRBJ1-3; tentatively, D is TRBD1 (6 bases). The CDR3 is made up of 15 amino acids. Germline V gene data show CDR1 as MNHEY and CDR2 as SVGAGI. CDR3 sequence: CASSHSTGILDTIYF. The CDR3 coding sequence is TGTGCCAGCAGTCACTCCACAGGGATTCTAGACACCATATATTTT.

The chain's CDR3 is CAISESRTAPNYGYTF. The CDR3 DNA reads TGTGCCATCAGTGAGTCTCGGACAGCTCCGAACTATGGCTACACCTTC. This chain uses TRBV10-3 with TRBJ1-2; D possibly corresponds to TRBD1 (6 bases). The length of the CDR3 is 16 residues. Germline V gives CDR1 ENHRY, CDR2 SYGVKD. The V and J ends lost 0 bases and 2 bases respectively, with 13 bases between them.